The entry that follows covers one T cell receptor beta chain sequence. Antigen: not known. The sample originates from a study of cytomegalovirus exposure and HLA in healthy donors. Across the study: Genotyping showed around 81% of about 370 donors falling in the Caucasian-associated ancestry cluster.

Study-wide findings and caveats: Listed as cytomegalovirus-associated were 150 to 200 TCR beta chains. It was in a later analysis that TCR association rates were seen to vary by HLA locus, highest for DRB1 and lowest for HLA-C. Later analysis associated a missense DCLRE1C variant with TCR beta V- and J-gene trimming.

The CDR3 spans 12 residues. The germline V gene encodes CDR1 MDHEN and CDR2 SYDVKM. V was cut by 2 bases and J by 8 bases, with 9 bases left in between. Both 60 Vbeta primers and 13 Jbeta primers went into the PCR. Generated by immunoSEQ multiplex PCR, the TCRdb table keeps only in-frame clones and is missing some. The sample consists of 110,000 to 150,000 clones, 80% of them appearing once. What was sequenced was PBMCs. The chain carries TRBV28 and TRBJ1-2; tentatively, D is TRBD1 (5 bases). The TCR was taken from a man aged 40-49 years in good health and CMV-seronegative. The CDR3 loop reads CASSLPGRGYTF. CDR3 nucleotides: TGTGCCAGCAGTTTACCAGGGCGAGGCTACACCTTC.